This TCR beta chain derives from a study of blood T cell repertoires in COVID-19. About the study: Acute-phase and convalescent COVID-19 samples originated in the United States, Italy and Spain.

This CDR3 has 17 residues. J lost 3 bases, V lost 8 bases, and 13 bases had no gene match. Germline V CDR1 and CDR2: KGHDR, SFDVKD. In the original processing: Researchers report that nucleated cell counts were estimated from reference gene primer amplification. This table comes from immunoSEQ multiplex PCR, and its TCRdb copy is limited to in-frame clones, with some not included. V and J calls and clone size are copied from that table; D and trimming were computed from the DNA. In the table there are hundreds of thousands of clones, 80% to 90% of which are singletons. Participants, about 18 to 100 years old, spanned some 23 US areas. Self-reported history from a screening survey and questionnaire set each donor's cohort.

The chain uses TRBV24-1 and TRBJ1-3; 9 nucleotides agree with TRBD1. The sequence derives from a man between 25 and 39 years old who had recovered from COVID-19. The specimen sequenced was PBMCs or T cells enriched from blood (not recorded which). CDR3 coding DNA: TGTGCCACCACCCCAGTGTTGACAGGGGGTTGTGGAAACACCATATATTTT. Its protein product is CATTPVLTGGCGNTIYF.